This T cell receptor (beta chain) was profiled in a study of vaccination effects on CD4 cells after COVID-19. The study, taken as a whole, reports: The study found marked clonal contraction of infection- and vaccine-induced clones late after vaccination.

A word on this clone: Its antigen is unknown.

Assay used: immunoSEQ multiplex PCR; TCRdb lists only in-frame clones, some missing. Seen here are 65,000 to 90,000 clones, nearly 75% observed once, and the top ten hold about 2.5%. This CDR3 is 13 amino acids long. Cultured cells yielded isolated CD4+ T cells after less than 11 days. Each participant was given two doses of one vaccine (BNT162b2 or mRNA-1273). This chain uses TRBV21-1 with TRBJ2-7; the D call of TRBD1 is as the table states it, not checked on the DNA. TRBV21-1 is annotated as a pseudogene. The receptor was isolated from a human donor who received a COVID-19 vaccine. Material: CD4+ T cells from PBMCs cultured without peptide, obtained after COVID-19 vaccination. CDR3 coding DNA: TGTGCCAGCAGCCGGCGAACAGGGGGCGCACCCAACGTC. It specifies CASSRRTGGAPNV.